This T cell receptor beta chain was observed in a study of brain metastases from non-small cell lung cancer. Findings and caveats of the study: T-cell infiltration was lower in brain metastases than primaries (P < 0.001). Metastases had sparse T cells but largely shared repertoires with primaries.

As to this clone: The antigen is undetermined.

Sequencing was performed with immunoSEQ multiplex PCR; in TCRdb, only in-frame clones are kept and a portion is missing. Of some 6,000 clones detected, roughly 80% appear once; the ten largest clones hold 7.4%. Germline V lookup: CDR1 LNHDA, CDR2 SQIVND (reference sequence). The CDR3 is 15 amino acids. Losses at the gene ends were 3 bases for V and 1 base for J; bases not matched to a gene: 4. The sample taken for sequencing was primary lung tumor tissue. The V and J genes are TRBV19 and TRBJ1-1; 8 bases are a match to TRBD1. The source is a donor aged 40 or older with non-small cell lung cancer. In DNA, the CDR3 is TGTGCCAGTAGTATCGGGGACAGGTGGAACACTGAAGCTTTCTTT. Protein sequence: CASSIGDRWNTEAFF.